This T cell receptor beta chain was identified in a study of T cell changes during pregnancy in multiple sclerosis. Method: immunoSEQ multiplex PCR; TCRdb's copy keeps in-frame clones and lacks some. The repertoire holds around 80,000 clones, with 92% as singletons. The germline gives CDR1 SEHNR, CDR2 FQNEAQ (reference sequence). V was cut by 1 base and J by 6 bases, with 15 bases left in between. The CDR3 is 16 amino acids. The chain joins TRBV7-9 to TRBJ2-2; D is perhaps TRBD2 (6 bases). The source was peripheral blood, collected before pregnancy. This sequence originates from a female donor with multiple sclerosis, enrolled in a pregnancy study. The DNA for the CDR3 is TGTGCCAGCAGCTTAGGGGGGGAGCGCCCCCCCGGGGAGCTGTTTTTT. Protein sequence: CASSLGGERPPGELFF. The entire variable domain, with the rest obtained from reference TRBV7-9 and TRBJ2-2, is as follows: DTGVSQNPRHKITKRGQNVTFRCDPISEHNRLYWYRQTLGQGPEFLTYFQNEAQLEKSRLLSDRFSAERPKGSFSTLEIQRTEQGDSAMYLCASSLGGERPPGELFFGEGSRLTVL.